This T cell receptor (beta chain) was sequenced in a study of cytomegalovirus exposure and HLA in healthy donors. This CDR3 has 14 amino acids. Trimming left V 5 bases short and J 5 bases short, with 13 bases between. Germline V gene lookup returns CDR1 SGHTA and CDR2 FQGNSA. Researchers ran the PCR with 60 Vbeta and 13 Jbeta primers. The table came from immunoSEQ multiplex PCR; TCRdb's copy has only in-frame clones and leaves some out. Of 80,000 to 95,000 clones in the sample, around nine tenths were seen once. Specimen: PBMCs. The receptor comes from a man aged 25 to 40 in good health and CMV-seropositive. The chain couples TRBV7-2 to TRBJ1-5, with D hard to call. In nucleotides, the CDR3 is TGTGCCAGCAGCCTCTTTAAGTCGGATCAGCCCCAGCATTTT. It codes for CASSLFKSDQPQHF.